This TCR beta chain was sequenced for a study of Ad26.COV2.S vaccination and SARS-CoV-2 variants. The assay was immunoSEQ multiplex PCR, and TCRdb's table has in-frame clones only and misses some. The sample includes hundreds of thousands of clones, over 75% of them seen just once. The CDR3 consists of 14 residues. Trimming left V 2 bases short and J 6 bases short, with 13 bases between. Germline V gives CDR1 LGHDT, CDR2 YNNKEL (reference sequence). Treatment defined: around 19 received Ad26.COV2.S at low or high dose, single or two shots; several received placebo; per-sample allocation not given. Following the first vaccine or placebo injection, samples were taken on day 63. This person who donated was an adult of 18-55 years in Boston.

The source material was peripheral blood, sampled in a trial of Ad26.COV2.S vaccine versus placebo. The receptor's source is a person between 18 and 65 years old who received the Ad26.COV2.S COVID-19 vaccine or a placebo. The chain links TRBV3-1 (or the pseudogene TRBV3-2) to TRBJ1-2, with TRBD1 as a possible D gene (6 bases). The CDR3, as DNA: TGTGCCAGCAGCCAAACCGGGACACAGAATGGCTACACCTTC. Its translation: CASSQTGTQNGYTF.